Below, 29 T cell receptor beta chains from the same sample are listed, as sequenced in a study of CD8+ T cells in alopecia areata. It was cDNA, reverse transcribed from extracted RNA, that served as the sequencing template. Only in-frame clones appear in the TCRdb table, and some are missing; sequencing was by immunoSEQ multiplex PCR. The sample has about 97,000 clones, 41% seen once. Sequencing input: CD4+ T cells sorted from blood. Receptors originate from a human donor with alopecia areata.

This chain links TRBV6-5 with TRBJ2-7; maybe TRBD1 (5 bases). Germline values: CDR1 MNHEY, CDR2 SVGAGI. The V gene lost 3 bases and the J gene lost 6 bases, with 21 bases spanning the gap. The CDR3 runs 16 residues. CDR3 region: CASSYGRQGRDLEQYF. The CDR3 DNA reads TGTGCCAGCAGTTATGGGCGGCAGGGAAGGGATCTCGAGCAGTACTTC.

The chain couples TRBV9 to TRBJ2-5; D not certain. This CDR3 region has 12 residues. Germline CDR1 reads SGDLS; CDR2 reads YYNGEE. V dropped 1 base and J dropped 3 bases, with 4 bases sitting between them. The CDR3 nucleotides read TGTGCCAGCAGCGTACGGAAAGAGACCCAGTACTTC. Protein sequence: CASSVRKETQYF.

This sequence joins TRBV15 and TRBJ1-5; D is unresolved. The CDR3 spans 13 residues. Germline assignment: CDR1 LNHNV and CDR2 YYDKDF (reference sequence). With 0 bases removed from V and 11 bases from J, the gap between germline ends came to 11 bases. CDR3 loop: CATSRDGHVAQHF. In nucleotides, the CDR3 is TGTGCCACCAGCAGAGATGGGCATGTAGCCCAGCATTTT.

This clone was counted a few times. Other DNA sequences in this specimen translate into the identical CDR3. This chain joins TRBV19 and TRBJ2-1, with D perhaps TRBD1 (5 bases). From germline, CDR1 is LNHDA and CDR2 SQIVND (reference sequence). The CDR3 is 11 residues long. Trimming pared 4 bases from V and 10 bases from J, leaving 8 bases between. The CDR3 region has the DNA TGTGCCAGTAGTAGGGGCCTAGAGCAGTTCTTC. Translating it yields CASSRGLEQFF.

In its sample, this clone was seen once. J is TRBJ1-5 and V is TRBV2; weak D call: TRBD1 (6 bases). The CDR3 is made up of 14 amino acids. Trimming left V 5 bases short and J 7 bases short, with 15 bases between. CDR1 and CDR2 (germline): SNHLY, FYNNEI. The CDR3 loop reads CASSREQGLQPQHF. The CDR3 nucleotides read TGTGCCAGCAGTAGAGAACAGGGATTACAGCCCCAGCATTTT.

This clone was counted between two and nine times. The V gene is TRBV25-1, the J gene TRBJ2-5; D not certain. The V end was cut by 7 bases, the J end by 2 bases, with 5 bases between. This CDR3 is built from 11 residues. Germline CDR1 MGHDK, CDR2 SYGVNS. The CDR3 nucleotides read TGTGCCAGCATTGGTCAAGAGACCCAGTACTTC. Protein: CASIGQETQYF. Full variable domain (rest looked up from reference TRBV25-1 and TRBJ2-5): EADIYQTPRYLVIGTGKKITLECSQTMGHDKMYWYQQDPGMELHLIHYSYGVNSTEKGDLSSESTVSRIRTEHFPLTLESARPSHTSQYLCASIGQETQYFGPGTRLLVL.

This chain joins TRBV6-6 and TRBJ1-3, with TRBD1 as a possible D gene (6 bases). The V gene's germline CDR1 is MNHNY and CDR2 SVGAGI (reference sequence). V lost 6 bases and J lost 0, with 15 bases in between. The CDR3 spans 16 residues. Written as DNA, the CDR3 is TGTGCCAGCAGCAACGGGGGCGGAAGCTCTGGAAACACCATATATTTT. Its translation is CASSNGGGSSGNTIYF.

The chain recombines TRBV5-4 with TRBJ2-5; the D gene is possibly TRBD1 (5 bases). This CDR3 is built from 14 residues. The V gene lost 1 base and the J gene lost 5 bases, with 12 bases spanning the gap. Germline V gives CDR1 SGHNT, CDR2 YYREEE (reference sequence). CDR3 DNA sequence: TGTGCCAGCAGCTTGAGGAAGGGGCAGGAGACCCAGTACTTC. It codes for CASSLRKGQETQYF.

The CDR3: CASRREGTSTEQYF. The CDR3, as DNA: TGTGCCAGCAGACGCGAAGGGACTTCAACTGAGCAGTACTTC. The chain recombines TRBV6-5 with TRBJ2-7, with D possibly matching TRBD2 (6 bases). Germline CDR1 MNHEY, CDR2 SVGAGI. Trimming cost V 6 bases and J 7 bases, with 19 bases left between them. The CDR3 extends over 14 amino acids.

This chain uses TRBV30 with TRBJ2-7, with TRBD1 matching over 7 bases. The CDR3 is 13 residues long. V was clipped by 8 bases and J by 3 bases; unmatched bases: 10. Germline V gene sequence: CDR1 GTSNPN, CDR2 SVGIG (reference sequence). The CDR3 DNA follows: TGTGCCGGAAGACAGGGCCTCTTCTACGAGCAGTACTTC. Protein: CAGRQGLFYEQYF.

This clone turned up a few times. The chain recombines TRBV28 with TRBJ1-4; TRBD1 aligns across 9 bases. V shed 4 bases and J 7 bases; nucleotides not matched to a gene: 1. Looked up from germline, CDR1 is MDHEN and CDR2 is SYDVKM. The CDR3 extends over 13 amino acids. The CDR3 bases are TGTGCCAGCAGTTCGACAGGGGGTGAAAAACTGTTTTTT. Translating gives CASSSTGGEKLFF.

This rearrangement joins TRBV9 to TRBJ2-7; 7 nucleotides match TRBD1. In germline, CDR1 is SGDLS, CDR2 YYNGEE. The CDR3 loop spans 13 amino acids. The V gene end was trimmed by 0 bases and the J gene end by 6 bases; junction bases not matched to a gene: 3. CDR3 bases: TGTGCCAGCAGCGTAGGGGGACAGTCCGAGCAGTACTTC. Translation: CASSVGGQSEQYF.

This clone was detected a few times. V and J are TRBV29-1 and TRBJ2-2; D is unclear. Germline-derived CDR1 and CDR2 are SQVTM and ANQGSEA. V was shortened by 3 bases and J by 0 bases, with 5 bases between the two germline ends. This CDR3 contains 13 residues. The DNA of the CDR3 is TGCAGCGTTGACATAACGAACACCGGGGAGCTGTTTTTT. Translated: CSVDITNTGELFF.

This clone has a handful of counts. This sequence joins TRBV9 and TRBJ2-5; maybe TRBD1 (6 bases). Trimming took 5 bases from V and 2 from J, leaving 16 bases between them. Germline CDR1 SGDLS, CDR2 YYNGEE. CDR3 length: 15 amino acids. This CDR3 is CASRVLNRAQETQYF. CDR3 sequence (DNA): TGTGCCAGCAGAGTACTCAACAGGGCTCAAGAGACCCAGTACTTC.

DNA of the CDR3: TGTGCCAGCAGTTATGTGAGCTCCTACGAGCAGTACTTC. Protein product: CASSYVSSYEQYF. The V and J genes are TRBV6-5 and TRBJ2-7; D gene unclear. This CDR3 has 13 residues. CDR1 is MNHEY, CDR2 SVGAGI, per germline. Trimming left V 3 bases short and J 0 bases short, with 6 bases between.

V gene TRBV7-6 combines with J gene TRBJ2-5; D gene uncertain. This CDR3 contains 16 residues. Germline lookup yields CDR1 SGHVS and CDR2 FNYEAQ. The germline V and J ends were trimmed by 5 bases and 0 bases, with 16 bases remaining between them. The CDR3 loop reads CASSLQSAEYQETQYF. The CDR3 nucleotides are TGTGCCAGCAGCCTCCAGAGTGCGGAGTACCAAGAGACCCAGTACTTC.

The chain employs TRBV29-1 and TRBJ1-2; possibly TRBD1 for D (6 bases). Per the germline V gene, CDR1 is SQVTM and CDR2 is ANQGSEA. Trimming removed 6 bases from V and 0 bases from J, with 11 bases in between. The CDR3 contains 13 residues. CDR3: CSVGASPNYGYTF. CDR3 nucleotide sequence: TGCAGCGTGGGGGCCTCACCTAACTATGGCTACACCTTC. The full variable domain, with the rest looked up from reference TRBV29-1 and TRBJ1-2, is SAVISQKPSRDICQRGTSLTIQCQVDSQVTMMFWYRQQPGQSLTLIATANQGSEATYESGFVIDKFPISRPNLTFSTLTVSNMSPEDSSIYLCSVGASPNYGYTFGSGTRLTVV.

This chain links TRBV5-1 with TRBJ2-7; TRBD2 matches at 15 bases. Germline V gene sequence: CDR1 SGHRS, CDR2 YFSETQ. The CDR3 consists of 17 residues. J gave up 2 bases and V 0 bases, and 3 bases lay outside the gene matches. CDR3 nucleotides: TGCGCCAGCAGCTTGGGGGGACTAGCGGGAGGTCCCTACGAGCAGTACTTC. It encodes CASSLGGLAGGPYEQYF.

The chain couples TRBV5-1 to TRBJ2-7, with a possible D match to TRBD1 (5 bases). The CDR3 length is 13 residues. Per germline, CDR1 SGHRS and CDR2 YFSETQ. V lost 2 bases to trimming and J lost 2 bases, with 8 bases between them. CDR3 in DNA: TGCGCCAGCAGCTTATCAGGGACCTACGAGCAGTACTTC. Its translation is CASSLSGTYEQYF.

V and J are TRBV27 and TRBJ1-2; 10 bases agree with TRBD1. Germline CDR1 is MNHEY and CDR2 is SMNVEV (reference sequence). V dropped 1 base and J dropped 7; count of bases not matched to a gene: 12. The CDR3 is 17 amino acids. The CDR3 is CASSLWGQGTGRSGYTF. CDR3 nucleotides: TGTGCCAGCAGTTTATGGGGACAGGGGACAGGGAGATCTGGCTACACCTTC.

J is TRBJ1-1 and V is TRBV2; 7 nucleotides agree with TRBD1. The CDR3 spans 12 residues. The J segment lost 7 bases and the V segment lost 10 bases, leaving 9 bases of the junction unmatched. Germline V gene data show CDR1 as SNHLY and CDR2 as FYNNEI. DNA for the CDR3: TGTGCCACGACGACAGGGTTTATTGAAGCTTTCTTT. The encoded protein is CATTTGFIEAFF.

The chain employs TRBV7-3 and TRBJ2-1; D is uncertain. In germline, CDR1 is SGHTA, CDR2 FQGTGA. The V end lost 2 bases, the J end lost 8 bases, and 13 bases lay between the germline ends. This CDR3 is 14 amino acids long. CDR3 in amino acids: CASSLAHSIDEQFF. Here the CDR3 DNA reads TGTGCCAGCAGCTTAGCCCACTCGATTGATGAGCAGTTCTTC.

The rearrangement links TRBV29-1 to TRBJ1-4, with D unclear. The germline V gene has CDR1 SQVTM and CDR2 ANQGSEA. V was pared by 8 bases and J by 6 bases, with 13 bases between. This CDR3 is built from 12 residues. CDR3: CSMEGSDEKLFF. The CDR3 coding sequence is TGCAGCATGGAAGGGTCGGATGAAAAACTGTTTTTT.

This clone was counted only a few times. This chain joins TRBV11-2 and TRBJ2-5, with D hard to call. The CDR3 runs 16 residues. The ends were cut back, 0 bases at V and 2 bases at J, with 13 bases in the middle. Germline loops: CDR1 SGHAT, CDR2 FQNNGV. The CDR3 protein is CASSLDLAVRQETQYF. The DNA of the CDR3 is TGTGCCAGCAGCTTAGATCTTGCGGTGAGGCAAGAGACCCAGTACTTC.

This clone has more than one count but fewer than ten. The CDR3 spells CASSQVSGVWSVGYTF. In nucleotides, the CDR3 is TGCGCCAGCAGCCAAGTTTCGGGGGTTTGGTCGGTCGGCTACACCTTC. The V gene is TRBV4-1, the J gene TRBJ1-2; D is possibly TRBD1 (5 bases). The CDR3 totals 16 residues. V dropped 1 base and J dropped 8 bases, with 20 bases sitting between them. Germline CDR1 reads MGHRA; CDR2 reads YSYEKL.

The chain recombines TRBV25-1 with TRBJ1-2; D possibly corresponds to TRBD1 (5 bases). Trimming pared 4 bases from V and 8 bases from J, leaving 17 bases between. The germline V gene encodes CDR1 MGHDK and CDR2 SYGVNS. This CDR3 is 14 amino acids long. In DNA, the CDR3 is TGTGCCAGCAGTGCCCTACCACAGGCTCAAGGCTACACCTTC. The encoded protein is CASSALPQAQGYTF.

The gene calls are TRBV7-9 and TRBJ2-3; 7 bases are shared with TRBD1. The ends lost 6 bases at V and 1 base at J; junction bases unmatched: 1. Per the germline V gene, CDR1 is SEHNR and CDR2 is FQNEAQ (reference sequence). The CDR3 covers 13 residues. Here the CDR3 reads CASRRGRTDTQYF. CDR3 bases: TGTGCCAGCAGGAGGGGGCGCACAGATACGCAGTATTTT.

The V gene is TRBV29-1, the J gene TRBJ2-3, with D uncertain. The V gene lost 3 bases and the J gene lost 1 base, with 5 bases spanning the gap. CDR1 SQVTM and CDR2 ANQGSEA come from the germline V gene. The CDR3 length is 12 residues. In DNA form, the CDR3 reads TGCAGCGTTGACCAGGGCACAGATACGCAGTATTTT. Its protein is CSVDQGTDTQYF.

This rearrangement joins TRBV4-1 to TRBJ2-1; D gene uncertain. V lost 1 base and J lost 6, with 10 bases in between. Germline loops: CDR1 MGHRA, CDR2 YSYEKL. The CDR3 runs 14 residues. CDR3 region: CASSQGRVTNEQFF. The CDR3 DNA follows: TGCGCCAGCAGCCAAGGACGAGTAACCAATGAGCAGTTCTTC.